These T cell receptor beta chains were read from a single sample in a study of blood T cell repertoires in COVID-19. Profiled with immunoSEQ multiplex PCR; TCRdb holds only in-frame clones, not every one. The sample carries approximately 200,000 clones, 88% recorded once. The sample taken for sequencing was peripheral blood. These receptors were obtained from a man between 65 and 80 years old with acute or convalescent COVID-19. Each CDR3 is given with its conserved first and last residue. A D gene is named only where the DNA matches it firmly. The size of a clone is reported for some rows only, either as once, few or many, or as a class for expanded clones.

clone_size: -
j_call: TRBJ2-1
d_call: -
v_call: TRBV14
cdr3_aa: CASSQGAGGNNEQFF
cdr3_nt: TGTGCCAGCAGCCAAGGTGCAGGGGGGAACAATGAGCAGTTCTTC

clone_size: -
j_call: TRBJ2-7
d_call: -
v_call: TRBV5-4
cdr3_aa: CASSSHRQDLSYEQYF
cdr3_nt: TGTGCCAGCAGTTCACACCGACAGGACCTATCCTACGAGCAGTACTTC

clone_size: -
j_call: TRBJ2-2
d_call: -
v_call: TRBV5-1
cdr3_aa: CASSLVGVSNTGELFF
cdr3_nt: TGCGCCAGCAGCTTGGTGGGAGTATCGAACACCGGGGAGCTGTTTTTT

clone_size: -
j_call: TRBJ1-2
d_call: TRBD1
v_call: TRBV11-2
cdr3_aa: CASSSATGGARGYTF
cdr3_nt: TGTGCCAGCAGCTCCGCTACAGGGGGCGCGCGGGGCTACACCTTC

clone_size: -
j_call: TRBJ2-1
d_call: -
v_call: TRBV19
cdr3_aa: CASRTTVNSYNEQFF
cdr3_nt: TGTGCCAGTAGGACGACAGTTAACTCCTACAATGAGCAGTTCTTC

clone_size: -
j_call: TRBJ1-5
d_call: -
v_call: TRBV28
cdr3_aa: CASSPPRGLGQPQHF
cdr3_nt: TGTGCCAGCAGTCCCCCGCGGGGGTTGGGCCAGCCCCAGCATTTT

clone_size: once
j_call: TRBJ2-3
d_call: -
v_call: TRBV12-3/TRBV12-4
cdr3_aa: CASSFSTDTQYF
cdr3_nt: TGTGCCAGCAGTTTCTCCACAGATACGCAGTATTTT

clone_size: -
j_call: TRBJ1-2
d_call: -
v_call: TRBV4-1
cdr3_aa: CASSQKSAGNYGYTF
cdr3_nt: TGCGCCAGCAGCCAAAAAAGTGCAGGGAACTATGGCTACACCTTC

clone_size: -
j_call: TRBJ1-1
d_call: -
v_call: TRBV6-5
cdr3_aa: CASSYLYRTEAFF
cdr3_nt: TGTGCCAGCAGTTACTTATATCGGACTGAAGCTTTCTTT

clone_size: -
j_call: TRBJ2-3
d_call: -
v_call: TRBV10-3
cdr3_aa: CAISERGSTDTQYF
cdr3_nt: TGTGCCATCAGTGAGAGAGGGAGCACAGATACGCAGTATTTT

clone_size: -
j_call: TRBJ2-1
d_call: -
v_call: TRBV18
cdr3_aa: CASSPSGEYNEQFF
cdr3_nt: TGTGCCAGCTCACCCAGTGGGGAGTACAATGAGCAGTTCTTC

clone_size: -
j_call: TRBJ2-1
d_call: TRBD2
v_call: TRBV9
cdr3_aa: CASSVGGLAGSEQFF
cdr3_nt: TGTGCCAGCAGCGTAGGGGGACTAGCGGGTTCTGAGCAGTTCTTC

clone_size: -
j_call: TRBJ1-1
d_call: -
v_call: TRBV27
cdr3_aa: CASSSRQGRNTEAFF
cdr3_nt: TGTGCCAGCAGTTCCAGGCAGGGGAGGAACACTGAAGCTTTCTTT

clone_size: -
j_call: TRBJ1-5
d_call: -
v_call: TRBV19
cdr3_aa: CASSIDDTRLAQHF
cdr3_nt: TGTGCCAGTAGTATAGACGATACACGACTAGCCCAGCATTTT

clone_size: -
j_call: TRBJ1-1
d_call: -
v_call: TRBV30
cdr3_aa: CAWRPNRDQAFF
cdr3_nt: TGTGCCTGGAGGCCTAACAGGGATCAAGCTTTCTTT

clone_size: once
j_call: TRBJ2-1
d_call: TRBD2
v_call: TRBV7-3
cdr3_aa: CASSLGLADNEQFF
cdr3_nt: TGTGCCAGCAGCCTTGGACTAGCGGACAATGAGCAGTTCTTC

clone_size: -
j_call: TRBJ2-3
d_call: TRBD2
v_call: TRBV29-1
cdr3_aa: CSVAILAGGLDTQYF
cdr3_nt: TGCAGCGTGGCTATTCTAGCGGGAGGGTTAGATACGCAGTATTTT

clone_size: -
j_call: TRBJ2-2
d_call: TRBD1
v_call: TRBV4-1
cdr3_aa: CASSQGPPGQGPGELFF
cdr3_nt: TGCGCCAGCAGCCAAGGACCCCCGGGACAGGGTCCCGGGGAGCTGTTTTTT

clone_size: -
j_call: TRBJ2-1
d_call: TRBD2
v_call: TRBV9
cdr3_aa: CASSLSSGSYNEQFF
cdr3_nt: TGTGCCAGCAGCCTATCTAGCGGCTCCTACAATGAGCAGTTCTTC

clone_size: -
j_call: TRBJ2-3
d_call: TRBD2
v_call: TRBV5-8
cdr3_aa: CASSLARRIAGLDTQYF
cdr3_nt: TGTGCCAGCAGCTTGGCCAGAAGAATAGCGGGACTAGATACGCAGTATTTT

clone_size: -
j_call: TRBJ2-5
d_call: TRBD1
v_call: TRBV6-2/TRBV6-3
cdr3_aa: CASSYYRGETQYF
cdr3_nt: TGTGCCAGCAGTTATTACAGGGGAGAGACCCAGTACTTC

clone_size: -
j_call: TRBJ1-2
d_call: -
v_call: TRBV20-1
cdr3_aa: CSPTQNYGYTF
cdr3_nt: TGCAGTCCCACCCAGAACTATGGCTACACCTTC

clone_size: few
j_call: TRBJ2-5
d_call: -
v_call: TRBV3-1/TRBV3-2
cdr3_aa: CASSPLDEEGETQYF
cdr3_nt: TGTGCCAGCAGCCCACTAGATGAGGAGGGAGAGACCCAGTACTTC

clone_size: -
j_call: TRBJ1-2
d_call: -
v_call: TRBV5-4
cdr3_aa: CASSFGSGWGYTF
cdr3_nt: TGTGCCAGCAGCTTTGGTTCAGGGTGGGGCTACACCTTC

clone_size: -
j_call: TRBJ1-2
d_call: TRBD1
v_call: TRBV6-1
cdr3_aa: CASSELYRGLGYTF
cdr3_nt: TGTGCCAGCAGTGAACTTTACAGGGGGCTCGGCTACACCTTC

clone_size: few
j_call: TRBJ2-1
d_call: TRBD2
v_call: TRBV5-4
cdr3_aa: CASSPGTKTNEQFF
cdr3_nt: TGTGCCAGCAGCCCCGGGACTAAAACTAATGAGCAGTTCTTC

clone_size: -
j_call: TRBJ2-7
d_call: -
v_call: TRBV6-2/TRBV6-3
cdr3_aa: CASSGRLVSRYEQYF
cdr3_nt: TGTGCCAGCAGTGGCCGACTAGTCTCCCGCTACGAGCAGTACTTC

clone_size: -
j_call: TRBJ1-6
d_call: TRBD1
v_call: TRBV28
cdr3_aa: CASTEAGTGDSPLHF
cdr3_nt: TGTGCCAGCACCGAGGCCGGGACAGGGGATTCACCCCTCCACTTT

clone_size: -
j_call: TRBJ2-1
d_call: -
v_call: TRBV18
cdr3_aa: CASSPKTIDEQFF
cdr3_nt: TGTGCCAGCTCACCAAAAACTATAGATGAGCAGTTCTTC

clone_size: -
j_call: TRBJ1-1
d_call: -
v_call: TRBV6-6
cdr3_aa: CASSYLRRSAEAFF
cdr3_nt: TGTGCCAGCAGTTATCTGAGGCGGTCGGCTGAAGCTTTCTTT

clone_size: -
j_call: TRBJ2-2
d_call: TRBD1
v_call: TRBV2
cdr3_aa: CASSLGQMNTGELFF
cdr3_nt: TGTGCCAGCAGTCTGGGACAGATGAACACCGGGGAGCTGTTTTTT

clone_size: -
j_call: TRBJ1-5
d_call: -
v_call: TRBV19
cdr3_aa: CASSIRQGNQPQHF
cdr3_nt: TGTGCCAGTAGTATTAGGCAGGGTAATCAGCCCCAGCATTTT

clone_size: once
j_call: TRBJ2-1
d_call: TRBD2
v_call: TRBV2
cdr3_aa: CASSLGTSGRADDEQFF
cdr3_nt: TGTGCCAGCAGTTTAGGGACTAGCGGGAGGGCCGACGATGAGCAGTTCTTC

clone_size: once
j_call: TRBJ2-1
d_call: -
v_call: TRBV7-9
cdr3_aa: CASSSWTPNEQFF
cdr3_nt: TGTGCCAGCAGCTCCTGGACACCAAATGAGCAGTTCTTC

clone_size: -
j_call: TRBJ1-5
d_call: -
v_call: TRBV6-5
cdr3_aa: CASAQDSYQPQHF
cdr3_nt: TGTGCCAGCGCACAAGACTCATATCAGCCCCAGCATTTT

clone_size: -
j_call: TRBJ2-1
d_call: TRBD2
v_call: TRBV27
cdr3_aa: CASSTGTSPYEQFF
cdr3_nt: TGTGCCAGCAGCACCGGGACTAGCCCTTATGAGCAGTTCTTC

clone_size: -
j_call: TRBJ2-1
d_call: TRBD1
v_call: TRBV7-2
cdr3_aa: CASSSGGNEQFF
cdr3_nt: TGTGCCAGCAGCTCAGGGGGCAATGAGCAGTTCTTC

clone_size: -
j_call: TRBJ2-7
d_call: TRBD2
v_call: TRBV7-3
cdr3_aa: CASSGPGGPYEQYF
cdr3_nt: TGTGCCAGCAGCGGACCGGGGGGGCCGTACGAGCAGTACTTC

clone_size: -
j_call: TRBJ2-1
d_call: TRBD2
v_call: TRBV7-2
cdr3_aa: CASSLRAGGPKLNEQFF
cdr3_nt: TGTGCCAGCAGCTTGAGGGCGGGAGGGCCGAAATTAAATGAGCAGTTCTTC

clone_size: -
j_call: TRBJ2-3
d_call: -
v_call: TRBV24-1
cdr3_aa: CATSDSRRDLGDTQYF
cdr3_nt: TGTGCCACCAGTGATTCCAGACGGGACTTGGGGGATACGCAGTATTTT

clone_size: -
j_call: TRBJ1-1
d_call: TRBD1
v_call: TRBV27
cdr3_aa: CASSFNRGVAFF
cdr3_nt: TGTGCCAGCAGTTTTAACAGGGGGGTAGCTTTCTTT

clone_size: -
j_call: TRBJ2-3
d_call: TRBD1
v_call: TRBV14
cdr3_aa: CASSQQIGQGDTQYF
cdr3_nt: TGTGCCAGCAGCCAACAGATAGGACAGGGAGATACGCAGTATTTT

clone_size: -
j_call: TRBJ2-1
d_call: TRBD2
v_call: TRBV7-9
cdr3_aa: CASSPRAGGPIEQFF
cdr3_nt: TGTGCCAGCAGCCCCCGCGCGGGAGGGCCTATTGAGCAGTTCTTC

clone_size: -
j_call: TRBJ2-5
d_call: TRBD2
v_call: TRBV7-6
cdr3_aa: CASSSGGSIETQYF
cdr3_nt: TGTGCCAGCAGCTCGGGCGGGAGCATCGAGACCCAGTACTTC

clone_size: -
j_call: TRBJ1-5
d_call: TRBD1
v_call: TRBV18
cdr3_aa: CASSRGDRVNQPQHF
cdr3_nt: TGTGCCAGCTCACGGGGGGACAGAGTCAATCAGCCCCAGCATTTT

clone_size: -
j_call: TRBJ1-1
d_call: -
v_call: TRBV7-2
cdr3_aa: CASSPRQKNTEAFF
cdr3_nt: TGTGCCAGCAGCCCCCGACAGAAGAACACTGAAGCTTTCTTT

clone_size: -
j_call: TRBJ2-1
d_call: -
v_call: TRBV9
cdr3_aa: CASSVGGGTSYNEQFF
cdr3_nt: TGTGCCAGCAGCGTAGGTGGCGGGACTTCCTACAATGAGCAGTTCTTC

clone_size: few
j_call: TRBJ2-1
d_call: TRBD2
v_call: TRBV27
cdr3_aa: CASSSLAGSDRSSYNEQFF
cdr3_nt: TGTGCCAGCAGTTCACTAGCGGGCTCAGACAGAAGCTCCTACAATGAGCAGTTCTTC

clone_size: few
j_call: TRBJ2-7
d_call: TRBD1
v_call: TRBV15
cdr3_aa: CATSRGRQGAYEQYF
cdr3_nt: TGTGCCACCAGCAGAGGGAGACAGGGGGCCTACGAGCAGTACTTC